The sequence of this T cell receptor beta chain was determined in a study of OX40 agonist ivuxolimab in advanced cancers. Study-level background: The costimulatory receptor OX40 (CD134) was targeted by ivuxolimab, a fully human IgG2 agonistic monoclonal antibody. Intravenous ivuxolimab was administered to patients every 2 weeks at six dose levels: 0.01, 0.1, 0.3, 1.5, 3 and 10 mg/kg. Of the 50 or so patients in dose escalation, about 20 had hepatocellular carcinoma, about 15 had melanoma, 9 had renal cell carcinoma and 9 had head and neck cancer. In the dose-escalation cohort, roughly four fifths of patients were male, and the mean age was approximately 60 years, with a range of 23 to 79. Patients were allowed to have had prior anti-PD-1, anti-PD-L1 or anti-CTLA-4 therapy, and roughly 40% of the dose-escalation patients had previously received checkpoint inhibitors. Partial responses occurred in three dose-escalation patients, of whom one had hepatocellular carcinoma and two had cutaneous melanoma. Peripheral TCRbeta sequencing was intended to test whether TCR sequence diversity was altered and clonal T-cell expansion was caused by ivuxolimab. The paper describes the monotherapy dose-escalation part (N of about 47 patients) of the phase I trial of ivuxolimab.

To sequence the TCRbeta CDR3 region, genomic DNA was isolated from the sorted cells. TCRbeta CDR3 regions were sequenced using the immunoSEQ Assay. Not all clones reach the TCRdb copy of this immuneACCESS table, which keeps in-frame sequences only. Checked studies attribute under half of the gap to unresolved V genes and leave the rest unexplained. The sample profile shows around 80,000 clones; more than 75% of them were found once. Under 3% of the sample comes from the top ten. The germline V gene supplies CDR1 KGHSH and CDR2 LQKENI. V is cut by 3 bases and J by 7 bases, and the space between the germline ends is 12 bases. The cysteine opens and the phenylalanine closes a CDR3 of 14 amino acids. CDR3 DNA is the only sequence kept; it has 42 bases, read in frame from the first base. Overall results and qualifications from the work: At doses of 0.1 to 3.0 mg/kg, clonal expansion of both CD4+ and CD8+ T cells in blood was seen between baseline and week 6. Antigen specificity was not determined for the clonally expanded peripheral T cells. Low levels of normalized T-cell clonal expansion were also shown by some nonresponding patients. After ivuxolimab, more expanded clones were found on average in CD8+ T cells than in CD4+ T cells. In the 0.1-3.0 mg/kg groups, partial responders were among the patients with the lowest normalized peripheral clonal expansion, particularly in CD8+ T cells.

This clone came up once. What antigen it recognizes has not been identified. No much larger clone is present one base from it, and per-base qualities are unavailable. The trial excluded patients who had a history of autoimmune disease or who were on systemic immunosuppression. Peripheral blood for TCR sequencing was collected from all dose cohorts at baseline, on cycle 4 day 1, and on cycle 7 day 1. Samples came from an open-label, multicenter, first-in-human phase I dose-escalation trial of ivuxolimab. The trial enrolled adults with locally advanced or metastatic head and neck squamous cell, hepatocellular, melanoma or renal cell carcinoma. CD4+ and CD8+ T cells were sorted separately from peripheral blood before TCR sequencing.

The chain uses TRBV18 and TRBJ1-4, and perhaps TRBD1 as D gene, on 5 matching bases. The specimen was CD4+ or CD8+ T cells sorted from blood, collected in a trial of the OX40 agonist ivuxolimab. The TCR was taken from an adult with an advanced solid tumor such as melanoma, head and neck, liver or kidney cancer. DNA sequence: TGTGCCAGCTCACCGCAGGGAAGGAGTGAAAAACTGTTTTTT. This yields the protein CASSPQGRSEKLFF.